The text below deals with one TCR beta chain. Antigen specificity is unknown. Some clones are missing from TCRdb's copy, which holds only in-frame ones; the method was immunoSEQ multiplex PCR. Of more than 35,000 clones in the sample, over 60% were seen once. Relapse after autologous stem cell transplantation occurred in every patient, and brentuximab vedotin exposure varied. The data are from a study of PD-1 blockade in classical Hodgkin lymphoma. Study results and limitations: A reduction in baseline TCR diversity was reportedly seen in newly diagnosed patients relative to healthy donors.

V lost 4 bases, J lost 1 base, and 10 bases lay in between. In germline, CDR1 is MGHRA, CDR2 YSYEKL. This CDR3 has 14 amino acids. The sequence was collected from a human donor with classical Hodgkin lymphoma. The source was peripheral blood mononuclear cells (PBMCs), collected at baseline. This rearrangement joins TRBV4-1 to TRBJ1-1; D gene unclear. The CDR3 sequence: CASSRPAWNTEAFF. In DNA, the CDR3 is TGCGCCAGCAGCCGCCCAGCTTGGAACACTGAAGCTTTCTTT.